One and the same sample provided the 31 T cell receptor beta chains below, sequenced in a study of response to subunit inactivated influenza vaccine. Via MiXCR, TCRdb re-called the RT-PCR reads, giving one row per CDR3 protein. Among roughly 170,000 distinct CDR3 sequences listed, around 8.8% were seen once. Sequences were derived from non-naive T cells sorted from PBMCs, sampled on the day of vaccination. The origin of the receptors is a man aged 50-60 years who received an inactivated influenza vaccine.

The chain carries TRBV12-3 or TRBV12-4 and TRBJ1-5, with no clear D. V shed 3 bases and J shed 2 bases, with 5 bases lying between them. The CDR3 is made up of 13 amino acids. The CDR3 bases are TGTGCCAGCAGTTTTACAGGCAATCAGCCCCAGCATTTT. Residues: CASSFTGNQPQHF.

This clonotype was counted a few times. The rearrangement joins TRBV6-1 to TRBJ1-1; TRBD1 agrees at 7 bases. J was trimmed by 4 bases and V by 7 bases; bases with no gene match: 6. CDR3 length: 13 amino acids. CDR1 and CDR2 (germline): MNHNS, SASEGT. CDR3 coding DNA: TGTGCCAGCAAAGCCACAGGGGCCACTGAAGCTTTCTTT. This encodes CASKATGATEAFF.

The chain links TRBV5-6 to TRBJ2-7; D ambiguous. Trimming took off 0 bases at V and 2 bases at J, with 6 bases between the two ends. The CDR3 has 13 amino acids. CDR1 is SGHDT, CDR2 YYEEEE, per germline. CDR3 loop: CASSLVSTYEQYF. The DNA for the CDR3 is TGTGCCAGCAGCTTGGTCAGTACCTACGAGCAGTACTTC.

This clonotype has just a few counts. The chain couples TRBV4-3 to TRBJ2-5, with TRBD2 matching over 9 bases. With V trimmed by 4 bases and J by 1 base, 4 bases remained unmatched. CDR3 length equals 15 residues. Germline CDR1 is LGHNA and CDR2 is YSLEER. The CDR3 region is CASSLSGSPQETQYF. The CDR3 coding sequence is TGCGCCAGCAGCCTTAGCGGGAGTCCCCAAGAGACCCAGTACTTC.

In this sample, this clonotype turned up a few times. V and J are TRBV7-9 and TRBJ2-6; D is unresolved. The V gene lost 6 bases and the J gene lost 1 base, with 10 bases spanning the gap. This CDR3 comprises 15 residues. Germline V gene data show CDR1 as SEHNR and CDR2 as FQNEAQ (reference sequence). CDR3 loop: CASRSRVSGANVLTF. The DNA of the CDR3 is TGTGCCAGCAGGTCACGGGTGTCTGGGGCCAACGTCCTGACTTTC.

The gene calls are TRBV9 and TRBJ2-1; D is possibly TRBD2 (6 bases). The germline V gene encodes CDR1 SGDLS and CDR2 YYNGEE. This CDR3 is built from 14 residues. V dropped 3 bases and J dropped 7 bases, with 14 bases sitting between them. This chain's CDR3 is CASSGAGTRNEQFF. CDR3 sequence (DNA): TGTGCCAGCAGCGGGGCCGGGACTCGGAATGAGCAGTTCTTC.

J is TRBJ2-2 and V is TRBV7-6; the D call may be TRBD1 or TRBD2 (7 bases each). The CDR3 contains 16 residues. Looked up from germline, CDR1 is SGHVS and CDR2 is FNYEAQ. V was trimmed by 5 bases and J by 3 bases, leaving 16 bases between them. The CDR3 loop reads CASSNTGEGHTGELFF. CDR3 in DNA: TGTGCCAGCAGCAACACAGGGGAGGGTCACACCGGGGAGCTGTTTTTT.

The sample holds a few counts of this clonotype. The chain has TRBV20-1 and TRBJ2-1; tentatively, D is TRBD1 or TRBD2 (7 bases each). V lost 5 bases and J 4 bases, leaving 15 bases between the germline ends. The CDR3 totals 14 residues. Looked up from germline, CDR1 is DFQATT and CDR2 is SNEGSKA (reference sequence). CDR3 amino acids: CSALRGTNYNEQFF. For the CDR3, the DNA is TGCAGTGCTCTCAGGGGGACTAATTACAATGAGCAGTTCTTC.

This clonotype has only a few counts. The chain employs TRBV11-2 and TRBJ2-1; 16 bases match TRBD2. CDR3 length: 18 amino acids. Germline V CDR1 and CDR2: SGHAT, FQNNGV. V was clipped by 7 bases and J by 5 bases; unmatched bases: 11. The CDR3 nucleotides read TGTGCCAGCACTCCTCCGGGACTAGCGGGGGGGCGCGACAATGAGCAGTTCTTC. This codes for CASTPPGLAGGRDNEQFF.

This clonotype appeared many times. The V gene is TRBV10-3, the J gene TRBJ2-1; possible D gene TRBD2, 5 bases. This CDR3 spans 12 amino acids. Germline V gene sequence: CDR1 ENHRY, CDR2 SYGVKD. V shed 3 bases and J shed 8 bases, with 8 bases lying between them. The CDR3 spells CAISETRYEQFF. Written as DNA, the CDR3 is TGTGCCATCAGTGAAACTAGGTATGAGCAGTTCTTC.

In DNA form, the CDR3 reads TGTGCCAGCAGCACCACCGGGACAGGGGTTCATGAGCAGTTCTTC. Translation: CASSTTGTGVHEQFF. The rearrangement links TRBV5-8 to TRBJ2-1; 10 nucleotides agree with TRBD1. Trimming removed 4 bases from V and 8 bases from J; junction bases left unmatched: 9. Germline V gene lookup returns CDR1 SGHTS and CDR2 YDEGEE. The CDR3 sequence is 15 residues long.

This clonotype was seen a handful of times. The rearrangement joins TRBV7-9 to TRBJ2-4; possible D gene TRBD2, 6 bases. Germline lookup yields CDR1 SEHNR and CDR2 FQNEAQ (reference sequence). The CDR3 runs 15 residues. V lost 5 bases and J lost 0, with 11 bases in between. This CDR3 reads CASSLIGGAKNIQYF. The CDR3, as DNA: TGTGCCAGCAGCCTTATCGGGGGAGCCAAAAACATTCAGTACTTC.

The table lists this clonotype with many counts. The V call is TRBV10-3, the J call TRBJ2-5, with 8 bases fitting TRBD1. J was trimmed by 5 bases and V by 9 bases; bases with no gene match: 14. CDR1 and CDR2 from the germline V gene are ENHRY and SYGVKD. The CDR3 totals 15 residues. CDR3 loop: CAMATRTGIEETQYF. The DNA for the CDR3 is TGTGCCATGGCCACCCGGACAGGGATCGAGGAGACCCAGTACTTC.

The sample holds many counts of this clonotype. The chain carries TRBV3-1 and TRBJ2-1; 8 nucleotides line up with TRBD2. The CDR3 length is 16 residues. With V trimmed by 4 bases and J by 5 bases, 10 bases remained unmatched. CDR1 LGHDT and CDR2 YNNKEL come from the germline V gene (reference sequence). The CDR3 protein is CASSRGLARSHNEQFF. As DNA, the CDR3 is TGTGCCAGCAGCCGAGGACTAGCTCGTAGCCACAATGAGCAGTTCTTC.

This clonotype showed up just a few times. The genes are TRBV27 and TRBJ2-2; TRBD2 aligns across 13 bases. CDR1 and CDR2 from the germline V gene are MNHEY and SMNVEV (reference sequence). J lost 1 base, V lost 6 bases, and 2 bases had no gene match. CDR3 length: 16 residues. The CDR3 is CASSRLAGGNTGELFF. The CDR3 bases are TGTGCCAGCAGCCGACTAGCGGGGGGGAACACCGGGGAGCTGTTTTTT.

The chain is built from TRBV7-2 and TRBJ1-3; D gene uncertain. The germline V gene encodes CDR1 SGHTA and CDR2 FQGNSA. V lost 1 base and J 0 bases, leaving 4 bases between the germline ends. CDR3 length: 14 amino acids. The DNA for the CDR3 is TGTGCCAGCAGCTTAGAAAACTCTGGAAACACCATATATTTT. It specifies CASSLENSGNTIYF.

There are many counts of this clonotype. The V call is TRBV5-1, the J call TRBJ2-2, with TRBD1 matching over 8 bases. The CDR3 is 18 amino acids. The germline V gene encodes CDR1 SGHRS and CDR2 YFSETQ. The J segment lost 5 bases and the V segment lost 1 base, leaving 13 bases of the junction unmatched. The CDR3 here is CASSLSRQGLRDTGELFF. CDR3 nucleotide sequence: TGCGCCAGCAGCTTGTCTCGACAGGGGCTACGAGATACCGGGGAGCTGTTTTTT.

This clonotype was detected a few times. The chain recombines TRBV2 with TRBJ1-4; weak D call: TRBD1 (5 bases). Germline CDR1 is SNHLY and CDR2 is FYNNEI. This CDR3 spans 10 amino acids. The V and J ends lost 4 bases and 12 bases respectively, with 6 bases between them. The CDR3 sequence: CASSGGELFF. CDR3 DNA sequence: TGTGCCAGCAGTGGGGGGGAACTGTTTTTT.

Ten or more counts support this clonotype. The chain combines TRBV5-1 with TRBJ2-1; 10 bases line up with TRBD1. Germline CDR1 reads SGHRS; CDR2 reads YFSETQ. After removal of 5 bases from V and 4 bases from J, the junction contained 9 bases not matched to a gene. This CDR3 is 16 amino acids long. The CDR3 coding sequence is TGCGCCAGCAGTTCCCTTCCGGGACAGGGGTACAATGAGCAGTTCTTC. Translated, it gives CASSSLPGQGYNEQFF.

The rearrangement uses TRBV2 and TRBJ2-7; 9 bases fit TRBD2. Germline V gene data show CDR1 as SNHLY and CDR2 as FYNNEI. With 6 bases clipped from V and 3 bases from J, the junction kept 6 bases outside the gene matches. This CDR3 has 14 residues. CDR3 loop: CASRESGGFYEQYF. CDR3 nucleotide sequence: TGTGCCAGCAGGGAGAGCGGGGGGTTCTACGAGCAGTACTTC.

V usage is TRBV7-8 and J usage is TRBJ2-7; 10 bases map to TRBD1. CDR3 length: 13 residues. Germline CDR1 and CDR2: SGHVS and FQNEAQ. The ends lost 5 bases at V and 5 bases at J; junction bases unmatched: 3. The CDR3 DNA is TGTGCCAGCAGCGAGGGGACAGGGGACGAGCAGTACTTC. Amino acids: CASSEGTGDEQYF.

The chain couples TRBV5-6 to TRBJ2-2, with 7 bases matching TRBD1. The CDR3 is made up of 15 amino acids. Germline CDR1 and CDR2: SGHDT and YYEEEE. Unmatched junction bases numbered 11, after V lost 6 bases and J lost 6 bases. CDR3 residues: CASTRGTAMAGELFF. For the CDR3, the DNA is TGTGCCAGCACCCGAGGGACAGCTATGGCCGGGGAGCTGTTTTTT.

This clonotype was seen a handful of times. The rearrangement links TRBV7-2 to TRBJ2-3; D not certain. V gave up 5 bases and J gave up 2 bases, with 11 bases separating them. Germline V gene data show CDR1 as SGHTA and CDR2 as FQGNSA. This CDR3 is 14 amino acids long. The chain's CDR3 is CASSPTYNTDTQYF. DNA of the CDR3: TGTGCCAGCAGCCCGACGTATAACACAGATACGCAGTATTTT.

This clonotype was seen more than once but under ten times. This chain connects TRBV5-1 to TRBJ2-5; D is undetermined. Per the germline V gene, CDR1 is SGHRS and CDR2 is YFSETQ. The CDR3 has 13 amino acids. Trimming removed 8 bases from V and 1 base from J, with 12 bases in between. Written as DNA, the CDR3 is TGCGCCAGGAAAAAAACACCCCAAGAGACCCAGTACTTC. Its protein is CARKKTPQETQYF.

The chain recombines TRBV6-1 with TRBJ2-1; perhaps TRBD1 as D (5 bases). The CDR3 sequence is 15 residues long. Trimming left V 4 bases short and J 2 bases short, with 12 bases between. Germline V lookup: CDR1 MNHNS, CDR2 SASEGT. The CDR3: CASSAAVGAYNEQFF. The CDR3 region has the DNA TGTGCCAGCAGTGCGGCGGTAGGGGCCTACAATGAGCAGTTCTTC.

Ten or more counts support this clonotype. The chain is built from TRBV12-3 or TRBV12-4 and TRBJ1-1; D is undetermined. The CDR3 extends over 13 amino acids. The V end was cut by 3 bases, the J end by 2 bases, with 7 bases between. CDR3 DNA: TGTGCCAGCAGTTTGGTACTCAACACTGAAGCTTTCTTT. This sequence encodes CASSLVLNTEAFF.

Only a few counts were recorded for this clonotype. The V and J genes are TRBV19 and TRBJ2-7, with D tentatively TRBD2 (7 bases). There are 16 residues in the CDR3. V shed 10 bases and J shed 4 bases, with 26 bases lying between them. CDR1 LNHDA and CDR2 SQIVND come from the germline V gene (reference sequence). CDR3 sequence reads: CATRGGDTWNRYEQYF. As DNA, the CDR3 is TGTGCCACCAGGGGAGGGGACACCTGGAACCGGTACGAGCAGTACTTC. Together with reference TRBV19 and TRBJ2-7, the CDR3 gives the full variable domain: DGGITQSPKYLFRKEGQNVTLSCEQNLNHDAMYWYRQDPGQGLRLIYYSQIVNDFQKGDIAEGYSVSREKKESFPLTVTSAQKNPTAFYLCATRGGDTWNRYEQYFGPGTRLTVT.

This clonotype was seen many times. This chain joins TRBV4-1 and TRBJ2-5, with D tentatively TRBD1 (6 bases). This CDR3 has 15 residues. Germline loops: CDR1 MGHRA, CDR2 YSYEKL. The V end was cut by 5 bases, the J end by 7 bases, with 20 bases between. The CDR3 reads CASSSIPGHGGTQYF. The CDR3, as DNA: TGCGCCAGCAGCTCCATCCCGGGACACGGAGGGACCCAGTACTTC.

The chain couples TRBV11-2 to TRBJ2-7; maybe TRBD1 (5 bases). There are 14 residues in the CDR3. CDR1 and CDR2 from the germline V gene are SGHAT and FQNNGV. Trimming took 4 bases from V and 4 from J, leaving 14 bases between them. The CDR3 region has the DNA TGTGCCAGCAGCTCAAGGGGCAGGTTGTACGAGCAGTACTTC. It encodes CASSSRGRLYEQYF.

The chain couples TRBV11-2 to TRBJ2-1; 8 bases are a match to TRBD2. The J segment lost 3 bases and the V segment lost 1 base, leaving 5 bases of the junction unmatched. The CDR3 is made up of 16 amino acids. Germline CDR1 SGHAT, CDR2 FQNNGV. The CDR3 protein is CASSLGGSGGYNEQFF. CDR3 DNA sequence: TGTGCCAGCAGCTTAGGGGGGAGCGGGGGCTACAATGAGCAGTTCTTC.

As DNA, the CDR3 is TGTGCCAGCAGTTTACTGGCAGGGCACTACGAGCAGTACTTC. It codes for CASSLLAGHYEQYF. This chain links TRBV27 with TRBJ2-7; maybe TRBD1 (5 bases). Trimming pared 2 bases from V and 3 bases from J, leaving 11 bases between. The CDR3 spans 14 residues. Germline values: CDR1 MNHEY, CDR2 SMNVEV (reference sequence).